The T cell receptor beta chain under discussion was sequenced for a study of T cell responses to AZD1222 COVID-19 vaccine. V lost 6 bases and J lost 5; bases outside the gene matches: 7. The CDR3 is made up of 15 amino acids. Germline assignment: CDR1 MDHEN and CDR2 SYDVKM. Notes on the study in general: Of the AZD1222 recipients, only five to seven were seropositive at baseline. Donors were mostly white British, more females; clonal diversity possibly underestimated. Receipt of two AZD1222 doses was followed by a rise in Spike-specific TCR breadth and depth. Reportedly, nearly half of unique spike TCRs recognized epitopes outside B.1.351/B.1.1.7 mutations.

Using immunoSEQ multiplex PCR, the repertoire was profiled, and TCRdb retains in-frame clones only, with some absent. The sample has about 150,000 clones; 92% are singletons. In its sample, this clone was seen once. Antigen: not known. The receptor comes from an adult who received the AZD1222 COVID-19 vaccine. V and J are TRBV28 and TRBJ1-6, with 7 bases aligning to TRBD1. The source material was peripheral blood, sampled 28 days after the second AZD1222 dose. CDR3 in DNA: TGTGCCAGCAGCCGACAGGGTTCCAATAATTCACCCCTCCACTTT. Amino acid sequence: CASSRQGSNNSPLHF.